One sample yielded the 6 T cell receptor beta chains listed below, sequenced in a study of PD-1 blockade in classical Hodgkin lymphoma. Sequenced by immunoSEQ multiplex PCR; TCRdb stores in-frame clones only, minus some. The table has 50,000 to 65,000 clones, about 92% seen once. The time point denotes: cycle 4 day 1 (C4D1), after less than 7 weeks of nivolumab. All patients experienced relapse after autologous stem cell transplantation, and brentuximab vedotin exposure was variable. The sequencing here drew on peripheral blood mononuclear cells (PBMCs), taken before the fourth cycle of nivolumab. The receptors stem from a human donor with classical Hodgkin lymphoma.

V and J are TRBV11-2 and TRBJ2-1; TRBD2 matches at 9 bases. Germline V gives CDR1 SGHAT, CDR2 FQNNGV. CDR3 length: 16 residues. V dropped 4 bases and J dropped 0; count of bases not matched to a gene: 4. The CDR3 sequence is CASSSLAGSSYNEQFF. In DNA, the CDR3 is TGTGCCAGCAGCTCTCTAGCGGGGAGCTCCTACAATGAGCAGTTCTTC.

Concerning this clone: The same CDR3 is also encoded by other DNA sequences in this sample. The chain has TRBV4-2 and TRBJ2-2; D possibly corresponds to TRBD2 (6 bases). V was clipped by 1 base and J by 3 bases, with 12 bases between them. The CDR3 runs 16 residues. Per germline, CDR1 LGHNA and CDR2 YNFKEQ. CDR3 sequence: CASSQAVDYYTGELFF. The CDR3 bases are TGTGCCAGCAGCCAAGCTGTGGACTACTACACCGGGGAGCTGTTTTTT.

The V call is TRBV10-3, the J call TRBJ2-4; the D gene is possibly TRBD1 (8 bases). V gave up 6 bases and J gave up 0 bases, with 21 bases separating them. Germline V gene sequence: CDR1 ENHRY, CDR2 SYGVKD. This CDR3 is built from 18 residues. The CDR3 loop is CAISRTGRESVAKNIQYF. The CDR3 DNA sequence: TGTGCCATCAGCAGGACAGGGCGGGAGTCCGTAGCCAAAAACATTCAGTACTTC.

The genes are TRBV5-1 and TRBJ1-3, with D perhaps TRBD1 (5 bases). This CDR3 contains 15 residues. Germline CDR1 is SGHRS and CDR2 is YFSETQ. The ends were cut back, 0 bases at V and 2 bases at J, with 9 bases in the middle. The chain's CDR3 is CASSLAGAAGNTIYF. The CDR3 DNA reads as TGCGCCAGCAGCTTGGCTGGGGCGGCTGGAAACACCATATATTTT. Combining the CDR3 with reference TRBV5-1 and TRBJ1-3 gives the whole variable domain KAGVTQTPRYLIKTRGQQVTLSCSPISGHRSVSWYQQTPGQGLQFLFEYFSETQRNKGNFPGRFSGRQFSNSRSEMNVSTLELGDSALYLCASSLAGAAGNTIYFGEGSWLTVV.

The J gene is TRBJ1-2, the V gene TRBV18; D gene ambiguous. Germline CDR1 and CDR2: KGHSH and LQKENI. V lost 3 bases, J lost 5 bases, and 7 bases lay in between. The CDR3 runs 12 residues. Here the CDR3 reads CASSPLDYGYTF. The CDR3 DNA sequence: TGTGCCAGCTCACCCCTAGATTATGGCTACACCTTC.

V is TRBV4-1 and J is TRBJ1-1, with no clear D. Trimming took 0 bases from V and 4 from J, leaving 3 bases between them. CDR3 size: 12 residues. Germline CDR1 MGHRA, CDR2 YSYEKL. Here the CDR3 reads CASSQDGTEAFF. The CDR3 bases are TGCGCCAGCAGCCAAGACGGCACTGAAGCTTTCTTT.